These 2 T cell receptor beta chains share one sample of origin, sequenced in a study of T cell responses to AZD1222 COVID-19 vaccine. Here immunoSEQ multiplex PCR was the method, and the copy in TCRdb shows in-frame clones only, minus some. There are some 150,000 clones in the sample; about 88% occur only once, and less than 3.5% lies in the top ten. Source: peripheral blood, taken on day 0 of AZD1222 vaccination. These receptors were obtained from an adult in good health.

J is TRBJ1-4 and V is TRBV3-1 (or the pseudogene TRBV3-2), with D maybe TRBD1 (5 bases). CDR1 and CDR2 (germline): LGHDT, YNNKEL (reference sequence). This CDR3 contains 14 residues. Deletions cut 3 bases from V and 8 bases from J, with 13 bases between. The CDR3 coding sequence is TGTGCCAGCAGCCATCAGGGTCGGCTGGAAAAACTGTTTTTT. Encoded protein: CASSHQGRLEKLFF.

This chain uses TRBV19 with TRBJ1-2, with 8 nucleotides matching TRBD1. V was clipped by 4 bases and J by 6 bases; unmatched bases: 10. The CDR3 spans 15 residues. Germline V lookup: CDR1 LNHDA, CDR2 SQIVND (reference sequence). This CDR3 reads CASSTTILDRDGYTF. Written as DNA, the CDR3 is TGTGCCAGTAGTACTACCATATTGGACAGGGATGGCTACACCTTC.